These 4 T cell receptor beta chains were all obtained from the same sample, sequenced in a study of blood T cell repertoires in COVID-19. Clones were sequenced by immunoSEQ multiplex PCR, and TCRdb holds only the in-frame ones, with some missing. The sample lists about 100,000 clones, over 85% occurring once. Sequencing used peripheral blood. Every receptor here comes from a man aged 65-85 years with acute or convalescent COVID-19.

This chain uses TRBV24-1 with TRBJ2-5; possible D gene TRBD2, 6 bases. The CDR3 sequence is 14 residues long. Trimming removed 0 bases from V and 4 bases from J, with 8 bases in between. The germline V gene has CDR1 KGHDR and CDR2 SFDVKD. The CDR3 loop reads CATSDLPGRETQYF. CDR3 in DNA: TGTGCCACCAGTGATTTGCCCGGGAGAGAGACCCAGTACTTC.

The chain recombines TRBV9 with TRBJ2-3; 7 bases line up with TRBD2. V lost 0 bases to trimming and J lost 4 bases; unmatched junction nucleotides: 14. This CDR3 spans 18 amino acids. The germline V gene has CDR1 SGDLS and CDR2 YYNGEE. Written as DNA, the CDR3 is TGTGCCAGCAGCGTAGCGGGGGGTTCGGTATATCTCGCAGATACGCAGTATTTT. Protein: CASSVAGGSVYLADTQYF. Complete variable domain (other parts from reference TRBV9 and TRBJ2-3): DSGVTQTPKHLITATGQRVTLRCSPRSGDLSVYWYQQSLDQGLQFLIQYYNGEERAKGNILERFSAQQFPDLHSELNLSSLELGDSALYFCASSVAGGSVYLADTQYFGPGTRLTVL.

This clone was recorded only once. CDR3 nucleotide sequence: TGTGCCAGCAGTCCGGGACTAGCGGTCTTCGGGGAGCTGTTTTTT. Translation: CASSPGLAVFGELFF. The chain carries TRBV27 and TRBJ2-2, with 11 bases identical to TRBD2. Germline loops: CDR1 MNHEY, CDR2 SMNVEV (reference sequence). With V trimmed by 5 bases and J by 7 bases, 6 bases remained unmatched. The CDR3 is made up of 15 amino acids.

The J gene is TRBJ2-1, the V gene TRBV15; D remains ambiguous. Trimming pared 1 base from V and 5 bases from J, leaving 6 bases between. Per germline, CDR1 LNHNV and CDR2 YYDKDF (reference sequence). The CDR3 loop spans 13 amino acids. For the CDR3, the DNA is TGTGCCACCAGCAGAGGTAAAAACAATGAGCAGTTCTTC. Translation gives CATSRGKNNEQFF.